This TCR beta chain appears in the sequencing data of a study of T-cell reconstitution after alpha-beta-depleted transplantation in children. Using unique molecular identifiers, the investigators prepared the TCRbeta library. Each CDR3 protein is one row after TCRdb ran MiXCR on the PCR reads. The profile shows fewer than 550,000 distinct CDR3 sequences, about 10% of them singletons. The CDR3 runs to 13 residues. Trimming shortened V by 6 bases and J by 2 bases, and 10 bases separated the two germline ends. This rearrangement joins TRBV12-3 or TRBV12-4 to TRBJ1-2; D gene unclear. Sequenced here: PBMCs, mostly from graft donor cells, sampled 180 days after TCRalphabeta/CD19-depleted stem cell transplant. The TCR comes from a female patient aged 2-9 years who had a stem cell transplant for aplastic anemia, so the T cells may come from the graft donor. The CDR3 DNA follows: TGTGCCAGCAGCTCGGATATAAACTATGGCTACACCTTC. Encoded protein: CASSSDINYGYTF.